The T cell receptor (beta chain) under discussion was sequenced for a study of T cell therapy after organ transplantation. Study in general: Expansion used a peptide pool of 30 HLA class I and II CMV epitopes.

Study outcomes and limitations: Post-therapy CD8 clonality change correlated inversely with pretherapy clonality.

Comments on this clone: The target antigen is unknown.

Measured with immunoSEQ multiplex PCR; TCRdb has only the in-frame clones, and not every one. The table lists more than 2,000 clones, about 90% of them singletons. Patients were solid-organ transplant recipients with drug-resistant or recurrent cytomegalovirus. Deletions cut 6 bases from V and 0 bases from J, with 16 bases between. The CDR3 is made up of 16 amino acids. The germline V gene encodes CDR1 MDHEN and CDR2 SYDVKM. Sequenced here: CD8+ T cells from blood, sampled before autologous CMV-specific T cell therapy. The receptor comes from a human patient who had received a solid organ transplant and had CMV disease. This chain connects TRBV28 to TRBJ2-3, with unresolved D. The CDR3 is CASSHPTSTSTDTQYF. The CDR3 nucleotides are TGTGCCAGCAGCCACCCGACATCTACTAGCACAGATACGCAGTATTTT.